This T cell receptor (beta chain) was recorded in a study of T cells in Graves' hyperthyroidism and ophthalmopathy. Study observations and caveats: Among thyroid clonotypes expanded above 0.001, most also appeared in blood. Ophthalmopathy was separated from stable hyperthyroidism by a 13 V-J model.

The germline CDR1 and CDR2 sequences are DFQATT and SNEGSKA (reference sequence). There are 12 residues in the CDR3. Uncontrolled infections, other autoimmune diseases, pregnancy or lactation led to exclusion of patients. Diagnosis rested on symptoms, serum thyroxine and TRAb, thyroid ultrasound, and orbital computed tomography. The CDR3 regions of TCR beta were amplified from RNA transcripts. Carried out on the TCR CDR3, a first-round RT-PCR used the HTBI primer set. TCRdb re-analysed the multiplex PCR reads in MiXCR, keeping a single row per CDR3 protein. The table includes roughly 700,000 distinct CDR3 sequences, around a sixth detected once. With respect to this clonotype: What it binds is unknown. Sequence at one end of the junction differs from germline and may be a read error.

This receptor was taken from a man in his forties or fifties with Graves' hyperthyroidism. Sequences were obtained from blood. The rearrangement joins TRBV20-1 to TRBJ2-7; D is undetermined. CDR3 nucleotides: TGCAGTGCTAGATTTTACTCCCACGAGCAGTACTTC. It encodes CSARFYSHEQYF.